These 2 T cell receptor beta chains came from one sample sequenced in a study of T cell repertoires in cytomegalovirus infection. TCRdb recomputed calls from the reads with MiXCR, one row per CDR3 protein. The sample carries fewer than 350,000 distinct CDR3 sequences, 9% to 9.5% recorded once. Material: PBMCs. The origin of the receptors is a human donor in good health (CMV status not recorded). Some clones in this sample may be carry-over from other donors' samples.

This clonotype has a handful of counts. This chain joins TRBV6-2 or TRBV6-3 and TRBJ2-7; 7 positions agree with TRBD1. V dropped 4 bases and J dropped 0; count of bases not matched to a gene: 12. The germline V gene has CDR1 MNHEY and CDR2 SVGEGT. The CDR3 loop spans 17 amino acids. Here the CDR3 DNA reads TGTGCCAGCAGTTCCCTCCGGGACAGTAGGAGCTCCTACGAGCAGTACTTC. It translates to CASSSLRDSRSSYEQYF.

At least ten counts were recorded for this clonotype. The chain employs TRBV7-2 and TRBJ1-4, with 8 positions matching TRBD1. The CDR3 length is 14 residues. Germline V gene sequence: CDR1 SGHTA, CDR2 FQGNSA. Trimming took 5 bases from V and 8 from J; bases not matched to a gene: 7. The CDR3 reads CASSDGQGGEKLFF. DNA for the CDR3: TGTGCCAGCAGCGACGGACAGGGAGGCGAAAAACTGTTTTTT.